This entry is about one T cell receptor (beta chain). Amplified regions were TCR beta CDR3 sequences from RNA transcripts. In the first-round RT-PCR of the TCR CDR3, the HTBI primer set was used. TCRdb independently ran MiXCR on the multiplex PCR reads; one entry per CDR3 protein. The sample lists about 350,000 distinct CDR3 sequences, approximately 13% occurring once. The sample is drawn from a study of T cells in Graves' hyperthyroidism and ophthalmopathy. There are 14 residues in the CDR3. V was cut by 2 bases and J by 4 bases, with 11 bases left in between. Germline loops: CDR1 MGHRA, CDR2 YSYEKL. Stable disease denoted Graves' hyperthyroidism without ophthalmopathy progression within 18 months. Uncontrolled infection, other autoimmune disease, pregnancy and lactation each barred patients from inclusion.

Sequencing was carried out using blood. This TCR derives from a woman younger than 45 with Graves' hyperthyroidism. This rearrangement joins TRBV4-1 to TRBJ2-5; D call uncertain. CDR3 amino acids: CASSQFPQLETQYF. CDR3 DNA sequence: TGCGCCAGCAGCCAATTCCCGCAGCTAGAGACCCAGTACTTC.